This T cell receptor (beta chain) derives from a study of shared clonotypes between healthy human individuals. About the study: There were three CD4 naive, three CD4 memory, two CD8 naive and one CD8 memory plates per donor. Study results and caveats: The four-donor shared clonotypes exceeded non-shared clonotypes in generation probability, with non-shared ones scoring lower.

This clone was detected once. Its antigen is not known. The same CDR3 also results from other DNA sequences found in this sample. Trimming took 1 base from V and 11 from J, leaving 9 bases between them. Germline V CDR1 and CDR2: LGHNA, YSLEER. The CDR3 spans 12 residues. TCRdb's table, derived via immunoSEQ multiplex PCR, lists solely in-frame clones and lacks some. The table lists about 820,000 clones, over 90% of them singletons, with less than 25% in the top ten. Selected positively for CCR7 and CD45RO-negative, naive CD8 cells excluded terminally differentiated effector memory CD45RA+ cells. The source is a man between 25 and 39 years old in good health. The V and J genes are TRBV4-3 and TRBJ2-1, with D perhaps matching TRBD1 or TRBD2 (5 bases each). Source material: naive CD8+ T cells sorted from blood. The DNA for the CDR3 is TGCGCCAGCAGCCAAGGGGGGAGACAGCAGTTCTTC. This translates into CASSQGGRQQFF.